The 26 T cell receptor beta chains below come from one sample, sequenced in a study of cytomegalovirus exposure and HLA in healthy donors. The PCR contained 60 Vbeta and 13 Jbeta primers. TCRdb keeps only in-frame clones here, not all; method: immunoSEQ multiplex PCR. The sample holds 170,000 or so clones; approximately 84% are singletons and the top ten take around 5%. The sample consisted of PBMCs. These receptors originate from a girl aged 5-17 years in good health and CMV-seropositive.

This clone showed up just a few times. This chain joins TRBV7-6 and TRBJ1-2; D ambiguous. CDR1 is SGHVS, CDR2 FNYEAQ, per germline. V was trimmed by 2 bases and J by 4 bases, leaving 8 bases between them. The CDR3 has 13 amino acids. The CDR3, as DNA: TGTGCCAGCAGCTTAAAACTCTTCTATGGCTACACCTTC. Translation: CASSLKLFYGYTF.

As regards this clone: Other DNA sequences in the same sample also yield this CDR3. J is TRBJ1-5 and V is TRBV5-6, with TRBD1 matching 10 bases. J lost 4 bases, V lost 4 bases, and 2 bases had no gene match. CDR1 SGHDT and CDR2 YYEEEE come from the germline V gene. This CDR3 region has 14 residues. DNA of the CDR3: TGTGCCAGCAGCCGGACAGGGGGGAATCAGCCCCAGCATTTT. Its protein product is CASSRTGGNQPQHF. Variable domain in full (rest from reference TRBV5-6 and TRBJ1-5): DAGVTQSPTHLIKTRGQQVTLRCSPKSGHDTVSWYQQALGQGPQFIFQYYEEEERQRGNFPDRFSGHQFPNYSSELNVNALLLGDSALYLCASSRTGGNQPQHFGDGTRLSIL.

The chain couples TRBV18 to TRBJ1-1; D is possibly TRBD1 (5 bases). The CDR3 runs 14 residues. CDR1 KGHSH and CDR2 LQKENI come from the germline V gene. V was clipped by 1 base and J by 1 base, with 7 bases between them. The CDR3 loop is CASSPRQTNTEAFF. CDR3 nucleotide sequence: TGTGCCAGCTCACCACGACAGACGAACACTGAAGCTTTCTTT.

The genes are TRBV5-1 and TRBJ1-1; D is ambiguous. CDR3 length equals 12 residues. V lost 0 bases, J lost 4 bases, and 4 bases lay in between. CDR1 is SGHRS and CDR2 is YFSETQ in the germline V gene. Written as DNA, the CDR3 is TGCGCCAGCAGCTTGGGGCCCACTGAAGCTTTCTTT. It codes for CASSLGPTEAFF. Full variable domain (rest looked up from reference TRBV5-1 and TRBJ1-1): KAGVTQTPRYLIKTRGQQVTLSCSPISGHRSVSWYQQTPGQGLQFLFEYFSETQRNKGNFPGRFSGRQFSNSRSEMNVSTLELGDSALYLCASSLGPTEAFFGQGTRLTVV.

This chain links TRBV7-9 with TRBJ1-2, with 8 bases that match TRBD1. V lost 1 base to trimming and J lost 9 bases; unmatched junction nucleotides: 10. The CDR3 length is 15 residues. CDR1 is SEHNR and CDR2 is FQNEAQ in the germline V gene (reference sequence). CDR3 amino acids: CASSLVEDRATRYTF. The DNA of the CDR3 is TGTGCCAGCAGCTTAGTGGAGGACAGGGCGACTCGCTACACCTTC.

Turning to this clone: The same CDR3 arises from other DNA sequences in this sample as well. The V and J genes are TRBV5-1 and TRBJ1-1; D might be TRBD1 (5 bases). The CDR3 loop spans 15 amino acids. The germline gives CDR1 SGHRS, CDR2 YFSETQ. V lost 0 bases and J lost 1, with 10 bases in between. The CDR3 spells CASSLEGHPNTEAFF. The CDR3 region has the DNA TGCGCCAGCAGCTTGGAAGGACACCCGAACACTGAAGCTTTCTTT.

The chain is built from TRBV6-4 and TRBJ2-3; 8 nucleotides match TRBD2. CDR1 and CDR2 (germline): MRHNA, SNTAGT. With V trimmed by 3 bases and J by 5 bases, 7 bases remained unmatched. The CDR3 runs 15 residues. CDR3 residues: CASSDESSGKDTQYF. The DNA of the CDR3 is TGTGCCAGCAGTGATGAAAGTAGCGGGAAAGATACGCAGTATTTT.

This chain uses TRBV9 with TRBJ2-7, with 8 bases matching TRBD1. Germline V gene lookup returns CDR1 SGDLS and CDR2 YYNGEE. V lost 4 bases and J lost 0; bases outside the gene matches: 6. The CDR3 totals 15 residues. CDR3 in amino acids: CASSPRDRTSYEQYF. Written as DNA, the CDR3 is TGTGCCAGCAGCCCTCGGGACAGGACCTCCTACGAGCAGTACTTC. The whole variable domain, filled in from reference TRBV9 and TRBJ2-7, reads DSGVTQTPKHLITATGQRVTLRCSPRSGDLSVYWYQQSLDQGLQFLIQYYNGEERAKGNILERFSAQQFPDLHSELNLSSLELGDSALYFCASSPRDRTSYEQYFGPGTRLTVT.

This chain joins TRBV13 and TRBJ1-1; a possible D gene is TRBD1 (6 bases). Trimming removed 3 bases at V and 1 base at J, with 18 bases between. Germline CDR1 and CDR2: PRHDT and FYEKMQ (reference sequence). The CDR3 extends over 17 amino acids. The CDR3 bases are TGTGCCAGCAGCTTTCGGGTAAGGACAGAGGAGAACACTGAAGCTTTCTTT. Amino acid sequence: CASSFRVRTEENTEAFF.

J is TRBJ2-3 and V is TRBV4-1, with a weak D call TRBD2 (5 bases). CDR1 is MGHRA, CDR2 YSYEKL, per germline. V was pared by 1 base and J by 4 bases, with 12 bases between. The CDR3 loop spans 15 amino acids. The CDR3 is CASSQAYREADTQYF. In nucleotides, the CDR3 is TGCGCCAGCAGCCAAGCGTACCGGGAAGCAGATACGCAGTATTTT.

The chain carries TRBV25-1 and TRBJ2-3; D might be TRBD1 (6 bases). This CDR3 contains 13 residues. V was clipped by 4 bases and J by 6 bases, with 11 bases between them. CDR1 MGHDK and CDR2 SYGVNS come from the germline V gene. The CDR3 loop reads CASSAVQGDTQYF. The CDR3 DNA follows: TGTGCCAGCAGTGCCGTACAGGGTGATACGCAGTATTTT.

The chain joins TRBV9 to TRBJ1-6, with TRBD1 identical over 7 bases. Germline values: CDR1 SGDLS, CDR2 YYNGEE. The CDR3 is made up of 16 amino acids. The junction had 10 bases not matched to a gene; V was cut back by 3 bases and J by 7 bases. The CDR3 nucleotides read TGTGCCAGCAGCGAACACCCAGGGGGAACAAATTCACCCCTCCACTTT. It yields the protein CASSEHPGGTNSPLHF.

V gene TRBV19 combines with J gene TRBJ2-2; D unresolved. The V gene's germline CDR1 is LNHDA and CDR2 SQIVND (reference sequence). The length of the CDR3 is 14 residues. V was shortened by 3 bases and J by 1 base, with 6 bases between the two germline ends. The CDR3, as DNA: TGTGCCAGTAGTATTATAGAGAACACCGGGGAGCTGTTTTTT. Amino acids: CASSIIENTGELFF.

Worth noting for this clone: Since a far larger clone is one base different, this is likely a read error. The chain is built from TRBV27 and TRBJ2-7, with 7 bases identical to TRBD1. This CDR3 contains 14 residues. Trimming removed 0 bases from V and 3 bases from J; junction bases left unmatched: 2. CDR1 MNHEY and CDR2 SMNVEV come from the germline V gene (reference sequence). DNA for the CDR3: TGTGCCAGCAGTTTATCCGGGACAGTCTACGAGCAGTACTTC. Encoded protein: CASSLSGTVYEQYF.

The chain joins TRBV19 to TRBJ2-7; 10 nucleotides align to TRBD1. Germline V gene lookup returns CDR1 LNHDA and CDR2 SQIVND (reference sequence). Unmatched junction bases numbered 6, after V lost 4 bases and J lost 6 bases. The CDR3 loop spans 14 amino acids. The CDR3 bases are TGTGCCAGTAGTAGGGGACAGGGGAAAGGCGAGCAGTACTTC. This translates into CASSRGQGKGEQYF.

The rearrangement links TRBV11-2 to TRBJ1-2; D possibly corresponds to TRBD1 (5 bases). Trimming stripped 4 bases from V and 7 bases from J, with 7 bases between. Germline assignment: CDR1 SGHAT and CDR2 FQNNGV. CDR3 length equals 11 residues. The CDR3 nucleotides are TGTGCCAGCAGCTGGGGCGGTGGCTACACCTTC. Encoded protein: CASSWGGGYTF.

The chain is built from TRBV29-1 and TRBJ1-2; D is perhaps TRBD1 (6 bases). Germline loops: CDR1 SQVTM, CDR2 ANQGSEA. The CDR3 runs 14 residues. Deletions cut 4 bases from V and 6 bases from J, with 18 bases between. The CDR3 protein is CSVAVGQRGNGYTF. CDR3 nucleotides: TGCAGCGTTGCGGTTGGACAGCGAGGGAATGGCTACACCTTC.

The chain combines TRBV4-1 with TRBJ2-3; 7 nucleotides match TRBD2. CDR3 size: 17 residues. Germline values: CDR1 MGHRA, CDR2 YSYEKL. After removal of 0 bases from V and 0 bases from J, the junction contained 6 bases not matched to a gene. Here the CDR3 reads CASSQEGGGRSTDTQYF. The CDR3 nucleotides read TGCGCCAGCAGCCAAGAGGGCGGGGGTAGGAGCACAGATACGCAGTATTTT.

The CDR3 DNA reads TGTGCCAGCGGAGGACAGGGCAGCAATTCACCCCTCCACTTT. This codes for CASGGQGSNSPLHF. This chain uses TRBV6-1 with TRBJ1-6; 8 nucleotides agree with TRBD1. This CDR3 comprises 14 residues. Trimming took 8 bases from V and 7 from J; bases not matched to a gene: 7. The germline CDR1 and CDR2 sequences are MNHNS and SASEGT.

This clone has only a few counts. The rearrangement uses TRBV2 and TRBJ2-7, with D possibly matching TRBD1 (5 bases). Germline assignment: CDR1 SNHLY and CDR2 FYNNEI. Deletions cut 1 base from V and 7 bases from J, with 14 bases between. The CDR3 contains 14 residues. The CDR3 bases are TGTGCCAGCAGTGAAGGCCCAGGGTCGAGAGAGCAGTACTTC. As protein: CASSEGPGSREQYF.

The chain uses TRBV5-4 and TRBJ2-2, with TRBD2 identical over 8 bases. This CDR3 comprises 16 residues. Germline V lookup: CDR1 SGHNT, CDR2 YYREEE (reference sequence). V trimming: 2 bases; J trimming: 4 bases; junction bases outside the gene matches: 7. The CDR3 nucleotides read TGTGCCAGCAGCTTAGGGGAGCGGGGGTTCACCGGGGAGCTGTTTTTT. Translating gives CASSLGERGFTGELFF.

The V gene is TRBV27, the J gene TRBJ2-7, with D unclear. V dropped 2 bases and J dropped 9 bases, with 20 bases sitting between them. CDR1 is MNHEY and CDR2 is SMNVEV in the germline V gene (reference sequence). The CDR3 covers 15 residues. The CDR3 bases are TGTGCCAGCAGTTTAGCAGGTACCGTCAACTTCAGGCAGTACTTC. Its translation: CASSLAGTVNFRQYF.

The chain combines TRBV2 with TRBJ1-1; D remains unclear. CDR1 is SNHLY and CDR2 is FYNNEI in the germline V gene. V lost 2 bases to trimming and J lost 0 bases, with 10 bases between them. This CDR3 has 15 residues. CDR3 in amino acids: CASSEPRGLNTEAFF. The CDR3 nucleotides read TGTGCCAGCAGTGAACCTCGGGGATTGAACACTGAAGCTTTCTTT.

The rearrangement joins TRBV6-1 to TRBJ1-1, with a weak D call TRBD1 (6 bases). CDR3 size: 14 residues. V lost 1 base and J 10 bases, leaving 16 bases between the germline ends. Germline CDR1 MNHNS, CDR2 SASEGT. The CDR3 sequence: CASSEGTAVRRAFF. The CDR3 DNA follows: TGTGCCAGCAGTGAAGGGACAGCCGTCCGTAGAGCTTTCTTT.

This chain links TRBV27 with TRBJ1-4, with D hard to call. Germline V gene sequence: CDR1 MNHEY, CDR2 SMNVEV (reference sequence). CDR3 length: 12 residues. The V end was cut by 8 bases, the J end by 5 bases, with 9 bases between. The CDR3 reads CASPFKNEKLFF. The DNA of the CDR3 is TGTGCCAGCCCGTTTAAAAATGAAAAACTGTTTTTT. The entire variable domain, with the rest obtained from reference TRBV27 and TRBJ1-4, is as follows: EAQVTQNPRYLITVTGKKLTVTCSQNMNHEYMSWYRQDPGLGLRQIYYSMNVEVTDKGDVPEGYKVSRKEKRNFPLILESPSPNQTSLYFCASPFKNEKLFFGSGTQLSVL.

V is TRBV5-1 and J is TRBJ2-7; possible D gene TRBD2, 6 bases. Germline V CDR1 and CDR2: SGHRS, YFSETQ. Between the trimmed V and J ends, which lost 1 base and 7 bases, there was a span of 12 bases. This CDR3 comprises 13 residues. In nucleotides, the CDR3 is TGCGCCAGCAGCTTGAGCCTGGGAGGAGAGCAGTACTTC. Translated: CASSLSLGGEQYF.